These T cell receptor beta chains were read from a single sample in a study of T-cell reconstitution after alpha-beta-depleted transplantation in children. TCRdb analysed the PCR reads with MiXCR anew, one entry per CDR3 protein. In the table there are about 610,000 distinct CDR3 sequences, roughly a tenth of which are singletons. The input for sequencing was PBMCs from the stem cell graft donor, taken from the stem cell graft. These receptors were obtained from a human donor who donated a stem cell graft to a child with acute myeloid leukemia. Each CDR3 is given with its conserved first and last residue. The D gene is left open where the match is weak. Part of the rows lack a size; the others show once, few, many or a class for expanded clones.

clone size | J gene | CDR3 length | D gene | V gene | CDR3 DNA | CDR3 protein
many | TRBJ2-1 | 15 | TRBD1 | TRBV7-8 | TGTGCCAGCAGCTTGGGACAGGGTGCCAGGAATGAGCAGTTCTTC | CASSLGQGARNEQFF
. | TRBJ2-7 | 17 | TRBD2 | TRBV7-9 | TGTGCCAGCAGCTCCTTGACTAGCGGGAGGGCCTTTAACGAGCAGTACTTC | CASSSLTSGRAFNEQYF
many | TRBJ2-5 | 14 | . | TRBV7-9 | TGTGCCAGCAGCTTACCGGAACCTCAAGAGACCCAGTACTTC | CASSLPEPQETQYF
. | TRBJ2-5 | 14 | . | TRBV6-5 | TGTGCCAGCAGTTACAGGCAGTACCAAGAGACCCAGTACTTC | CASSYRQYQETQYF
many | TRBJ2-5 | 14 | TRBD1 | TRBV9 | TGTGCCAGCAGCACCCGGACAGGGCGAGAGACCCAGTACTTC | CASSTRTGRETQYF
. | TRBJ2-1 | 12 | . | TRBV7-2 | TGTGCCAGCAGCTTTGGAGTTGCTGAGCAGTTCTTC | CASSFGVAEQFF
few | TRBJ2-5 | 16 | . | TRBV25-1 | TGTGCCAGCAGTGACCCCGGACAAGGAACCCAAGAGACCCAGTACTTC | CASSDPGQGTQETQYF
. | TRBJ2-1 | 13 | . | TRBV15 | TGTGCCACCAGCGGAGGAACCTACAATGAGCAGTTCTTC | CATSGGTYNEQFF
many | TRBJ2-7 | 14 | TRBD2 | TRBV20-1 | TGCAGTGCTAGAGGGTCAGGACTAGCGGGTGTTCAAGACTTC | CSARGSGLAGVQDF
. | TRBJ2-7 | 12 | . | TRBV7-8 | TGTGCCAGAAGCTTACCCAGTTCCGAGCAGTACTTC | CARSLPSSEQYF
many | TRBJ2-7 | 11 | . | TRBV7-2 | TGTGCCAGCAGCTTTCATTCCGAGCAGTACTTC | CASSFHSEQYF
. | TRBJ2-3 | 13 | . | TRBV7-3 | TGTGCCAGCAGATATGGATCCACAGATACGCAGTATTTT | CASRYGSTDTQYF
many | TRBJ2-1 | 11 | . | TRBV6-2/TRBV6-3 | TGTGCCACCCGAAAAGCGATTGAGCAGTTCTTC | CATRKAIEQFF
many | TRBJ1-5 | 11 | . | TRBV20-1 | TGCAGTGCTAGCGGGGAGGCGCCCCAGCATTTT | CSASGEAPQHF
many | TRBJ2-7 | 13 | . | TRBV29-1 | TGCAGCGTTGAATTTGGTAGGGTCCACGAGCAGTACTTC | CSVEFGRVHEQYF
few | TRBJ2-7 | 15 | TRBD1 | TRBV10-3 | TGTGCCATCAGTGCCGGGACAGGGTTTGCCTACGAGCAGTACTTC | CAISAGTGFAYEQYF
few | TRBJ2-2 | 17 | . | TRBV20-1 | TGCAGTGCTAGAGATCCGTCGAATTCGGTCGACACCGGGGAGCTGTTTTTT | CSARDPSNSVDTGELFF
. | TRBJ2-5 | 18 | . | TRBV10-3 | TGTGCCTTCAGTTTAATCCCCCAAGCGGTGGGGTCTAAAGAGACCCAGTACTTC | CAFSLIPQAVGSKETQYF